The next 29 T cell receptor beta chains were all read from a single sample in a study of T cell responses to AZD1222 COVID-19 vaccine. Sequencing used immunoSEQ multiplex PCR; TCRdb keeps in-frame clones, though not all of them. The table records 150,000 or so clones, 90% to 95% of them present only once. Sequenced here: peripheral blood, sampled on day 0 of MenACWY control vaccination. The receptors shown here come from an adult in good health.

The rearrangement joins TRBV19 to TRBJ2-4; 11 nucleotides line up with TRBD2. There are 17 residues in the CDR3. Germline assignment: CDR1 LNHDA and CDR2 SQIVND (reference sequence). Trimming took 3 bases from V and 6 from J; bases not matched to a gene: 10. In DNA form, the CDR3 reads TGTGCCAGTAGTATTGTAACTGGGACTAGCGGCCTAAACATTCAGTACTTC. This translates into CASSIVTGTSGLNIQYF.

This chain joins TRBV28 and TRBJ1-5; D gene ambiguous. V shed 7 bases and J shed 10 bases, with 14 bases lying between them. Germline V CDR1 and CDR2: MDHEN, SYDVKM. The CDR3 totals 12 residues. CDR3 bases: TGTGCCAGCAAGGCGGTGAAATCACCCCAGCATTTT. It encodes CASKAVKSPQHF.

The chain couples TRBV19 to TRBJ2-1, with D uncertain. The CDR3 spans 16 residues. The V end lost 4 bases, the J end lost 3 bases, and 16 bases lay between the germline ends. The germline V gene encodes CDR1 LNHDA and CDR2 SQIVND (reference sequence). CDR3 protein: CASSKLEGFDYNEQFF. The DNA of the CDR3 is TGTGCCAGTAGTAAATTGGAAGGGTTCGACTACAATGAGCAGTTCTTC.

This chain connects TRBV30 to TRBJ1-1; unclear D gene. The germline V gene has CDR1 GTSNPN and CDR2 SVGIG (reference sequence). V was clipped by 5 bases and J by 6 bases, with 16 bases between them. This CDR3 spans 13 amino acids. For the CDR3, the DNA is TGTGCCTGGTGCGGAAGCCTCTTCTCTGAAGCTTTCTTT. Translated: CAWCGSLFSEAFF.

The chain links TRBV6-1 to TRBJ2-1; the D gene is possibly TRBD2 (6 bases). Germline values: CDR1 MNHNS, CDR2 SASEGT. The CDR3 is 14 amino acids. The V end was cut by 0 bases, the J end by 5 bases, with 8 bases between. For the CDR3, the DNA is TGTGCCAGCAGTGAAGCGGGGGGAAACAATGAGCAGTTCTTC. Its translation is CASSEAGGNNEQFF.

The V gene is TRBV19, the J gene TRBJ1-2, with 8 bases aligning to TRBD1. The V segment lost 6 bases and the J segment 2 bases; nucleotides outside the gene matches: 2. Germline V CDR1 and CDR2: LNHDA, SQIVND (reference sequence). The CDR3 sequence is 13 residues long. The CDR3 DNA reads TGTGCCAGTAGGGACAGGGCGAACTATGGCTACACCTTC. As protein: CASRDRANYGYTF. Variable domain in full (rest from reference TRBV19 and TRBJ1-2): DGGITQSPKYLFRKEGQNVTLSCEQNLNHDAMYWYRQDPGQGLRLIYYSQIVNDFQKGDIAEGYSVSREKKESFPLTVTSAQKNPTAFYLCASRDRANYGYTFGSGTRLTVV.

The chain joins TRBV14 to TRBJ2-7; 7 positions agree with TRBD2. After removal of 2 bases from V and 0 bases from J, the junction contained 4 bases not matched to a gene. Germline CDR1 and CDR2: SGHDN and FVKESK. CDR3 length equals 15 residues. The CDR3 DNA reads as TGTGCCAGCAGCCAACACGGGAGGCTCTCCTACGAGCAGTACTTC. Translation gives CASSQHGRLSYEQYF.

This clone is a singleton in its sample. This chain joins TRBV3-1 (or the pseudogene TRBV3-2) and TRBJ1-5; D remains ambiguous. Trimming removed 1 base from V and 7 bases from J, with 11 bases in between. The CDR3 extends over 14 amino acids. Germline V lookup: CDR1 LGHDT, CDR2 YNNKEL (reference sequence). DNA for the CDR3: TGTGCCAGCAGCCAAGCGGCGGGCCTGCAGCCCCAGCATTTT. It encodes CASSQAAGLQPQHF.

The J gene is TRBJ1-1, the V gene TRBV6-5; perhaps TRBD1 as D (6 bases). This CDR3 contains 14 residues. The germline CDR1 and CDR2 sequences are MNHEY and SVGAGI. V was pared by 6 bases and J by 3 bases, with 14 bases between. The CDR3 loop is CASSLGQFYTEAFF. The CDR3 DNA is TGTGCCAGCAGCTTAGGACAGTTTTACACTGAAGCTTTCTTT.

The chain uses TRBV30 and TRBJ2-1; 10 bases are shared with TRBD2. There are 16 residues in the CDR3. V lost 0 bases, J lost 3 bases, and 5 bases stayed unmatched. Germline lookup yields CDR1 GTSNPN and CDR2 SVGIG (reference sequence). In DNA form, the CDR3 reads TGTGCCTGGAGTGTCCGAGCGGGAGGGCGCTACAATGAGCAGTTCTTC. This translates into CAWSVRAGGRYNEQFF. The full variable domain, rest sourced from reference TRBV30 and TRBJ2-1, is SQTIHQWPATLVQPVGSPLSLECTVEGTSNPNLYWYRQAAGRGLQLLFYSVGIGQISSEVPQNLSASRPQDRQFILSSKKLLLSDSGFYLCAWSVRAGGRYNEQFFGPGTRLTVL.

In nucleotides, the CDR3 is TGCAGCGTTGAAGCCTCGACAGGGGGTGGTGAAGCTTTCTTT. Translation gives CSVEASTGGGEAFF. The chain employs TRBV29-1 and TRBJ1-1; 9 bases are a match to TRBD1. The CDR3 runs to 14 residues. Germline values: CDR1 SQVTM, CDR2 ANQGSEA. V lost 1 base to trimming and J lost 7 bases; unmatched junction nucleotides: 7. Full variable domain (remainder filled in from reference TRBV29-1 and TRBJ1-1): SAVISQKPSRDICQRGTSLTIQCQVDSQVTMMFWYRQQPGQSLTLIATANQGSEATYESGFVIDKFPISRPNLTFSTLTVSNMSPEDSSIYLCSVEASTGGGEAFFGQGTRLTVV.

J is TRBJ2-2 and V is TRBV7-9; D assignment may be TRBD1 or TRBD2 (5 bases each). V lost 7 bases and J lost 0, with 24 bases in between. Germline V gene sequence: CDR1 SEHNR, CDR2 FQNEAQ (reference sequence). The CDR3 sequence is 19 residues long. CDR3 sequence: CASTSPPGDLTSNTGELFF. The CDR3, as DNA: TGTGCCAGCACTTCTCCCCCTGGGGACCTAACCTCGAACACCGGGGAGCTGTTTTTT.

The chain has TRBV27 and TRBJ2-7; D ambiguous. With 7 bases removed from V and 2 bases from J, the gap between germline ends came to 15 bases. Germline V gene lookup returns CDR1 MNHEY and CDR2 SMNVEV (reference sequence). There are 14 residues in the CDR3. CDR3: CASNPWPYTYEQYF. The CDR3 DNA reads as TGTGCCAGCAACCCTTGGCCGTATACCTACGAGCAGTACTTC.

The chain combines TRBV30 with TRBJ2-1; 7 bases align to TRBD2. This CDR3 contains 12 residues. The germline V gene encodes CDR1 GTSNPN and CDR2 SVGIG (reference sequence). V trimming: 2 bases; J trimming: 10 bases; junction bases outside the gene matches: 5. Here the CDR3 DNA reads TGTGCCTGGAGTTTAGGGAGGGACGAGCAGTTCTTC. It encodes CAWSLGRDEQFF.

The chain links TRBV9 to TRBJ2-1; possibly TRBD2 for D (5 bases). Germline loops: CDR1 SGDLS, CDR2 YYNGEE. The CDR3 sequence is 15 residues long. V was pared by 1 base and J by 0 bases, with 8 bases between. In DNA, the CDR3 is TGTGCCAGCAGCGTACAAGGGAGCTCCTACAATGAGCAGTTCTTC. Protein product: CASSVQGSSYNEQFF.

Notes on this clone: A junction end diverges from the germline sequence, so it may reflect a read error. The CDR3 is CASSQFLNTEAFF. For the CDR3, the DNA is TGTGCCAGCAGCCAGTTCCTGAACACTGAGGCTTTCTTT. V usage is TRBV5-5 and J usage is TRBJ1-1; D uncertain. This CDR3 has 13 residues. The germline gives CDR1 SGHKS, CDR2 YYEKEE (reference sequence). The full variable domain, its missing parts supplied by reference TRBV5-5 and TRBJ1-1, is DAGVTQSPTHLIKTRGQQVTLRCSPISGHKSVSWYQQVLGQGPQFIFQYYEKEERGRGNFPDRFSARQFPNYSSELNVNALLLGDSALYLCASSQFLNTEAFFGQGTRLTVV.

This CDR3 reads CASSYEDFYGYTF. CDR3 bases: TGTGCCAGCAGCTACGAGGATTTCTATGGCTACACCTTC. The rearrangement uses TRBV5-8 and TRBJ1-2; unclear D gene. This CDR3 is 13 amino acids long. With 3 bases removed from V and 4 bases from J, the gap between germline ends came to 10 bases. The germline V gene encodes CDR1 SGHTS and CDR2 YDEGEE.

V is TRBV6-5 and J is TRBJ1-5; D gene unclear. V was cut by 3 bases and J by 3 bases, with 6 bases left in between. Germline loops: CDR1 MNHEY, CDR2 SVGAGI. This CDR3 has 13 residues. The CDR3 DNA reads TGTGCCAGCAGTTATGGTATCAATCAGCCCCAGCATTTT. As protein: CASSYGINQPQHF.

The chain has TRBV7-9 and TRBJ2-7; 8 bases are a match to TRBD1. The V gene end was trimmed by 5 bases and the J gene end by 4 bases; junction bases not matched to a gene: 10. This CDR3 is 15 amino acids long. Per germline, CDR1 SEHNR and CDR2 FQNEAQ (reference sequence). The CDR3, as DNA: TGTGCCAGCAGCCCCTGGTCAGGGGGCTCTTACGAGCAGTACTTC. Translating gives CASSPWSGGSYEQYF.

The chain employs TRBV4-1 and TRBJ2-1, with a tentative D call TRBD1 (6 bases). V was clipped by 3 bases and J by 2 bases, with 17 bases between them. Germline CDR1 and CDR2: MGHRA and YSYEKL. The CDR3 has 17 amino acids. CDR3 protein: CASSHKMQGQTYNEQFF. For the CDR3, the DNA is TGCGCCAGCAGCCATAAGATGCAGGGACAAACCTACAATGAGCAGTTCTTC.

J is TRBJ1-1 and V is TRBV10-3; tentative D call: TRBD1 (5 bases). V shed 7 bases and J shed 4 bases, with 13 bases lying between them. The germline V gene has CDR1 ENHRY and CDR2 SYGVKD. CDR3 length: 13 residues. This CDR3 is CAITQGEGTEAFF. The CDR3 nucleotides read TGTGCCATCACCCAGGGTGAGGGCACTGAAGCTTTCTTT.

This chain uses TRBV4-1 with TRBJ1-6, with 8 nucleotides matching TRBD1. Germline trimming cut 3 bases from V and 10 bases from J; bases unmatched to any gene: 8. This CDR3 comprises 15 residues. The germline CDR1 and CDR2 sequences are MGHRA and YSYEKL. This CDR3 is CASSHLGQGESPLHF. The CDR3 nucleotides read TGCGCCAGCAGCCACCTCGGACAGGGAGAATCACCCCTCCACTTT.

This chain links TRBV7-3 with TRBJ1-5, with 9 positions matching TRBD1. This CDR3 region has 14 residues. The V gene's germline CDR1 is SGHTA and CDR2 FQGTGA. Trimming took 5 bases from V and 6 from J; bases not matched to a gene: 5. DNA for the CDR3: TGTGCCAGCAGCGGACAGGGGCTGCGTCAGCCCCAGCATTTT. Its translation: CASSGQGLRQPQHF.

The chain joins TRBV27 to TRBJ2-2; tentative D call: TRBD2 (5 bases). Germline assignment: CDR1 MNHEY and CDR2 SMNVEV (reference sequence). The CDR3 has 16 residues. With 4 bases removed from V and 7 bases from J, the gap between germline ends came to 19 bases. The CDR3 protein is CASSSTRLIWGGELFF. The CDR3 DNA sequence: TGTGCCAGCAGTTCAACTAGGCTAATTTGGGGCGGGGAGCTGTTTTTT.

The chain couples TRBV3-1 (or the pseudogene TRBV3-2) to TRBJ1-6; D is unresolved. The CDR3 totals 15 residues. The V end lost 11 bases, the J end lost 1 base, and 15 bases lay between the germline ends. The germline V gene has CDR1 LGHDT and CDR2 YNNKEL (reference sequence). CDR3: CAAGEGESYNSPLHF. The CDR3 nucleotides read TGTGCCGCTGGGGAGGGCGAGTCCTATAATTCACCCCTCCACTTT.

The chain combines TRBV7-9 with TRBJ2-3; D remains unclear. CDR1 is SEHNR and CDR2 is FQNEAQ in the germline V gene (reference sequence). This CDR3 contains 12 residues. With 5 bases removed from V and 8 bases from J, the gap between germline ends came to 11 bases. CDR3 protein: CASSHTKGTQYF. The CDR3 DNA is TGTGCCAGCAGCCACACTAAGGGTACGCAGTATTTT.

The chain has TRBV7-6 and TRBJ2-3; D might be TRBD2 (6 bases). Germline V lookup: CDR1 SGHVS, CDR2 FNYEAQ. The CDR3 has 15 residues. Trimming took off 5 bases at V and 0 bases at J, with 12 bases between the two ends. CDR3 DNA sequence: TGTGCCAGCAGCGCCGCGGGGACTAGCACAGATACGCAGTATTTT. Its protein is CASSAAGTSTDTQYF.

This clone has only a few counts. The V call is TRBV7-9, the J call TRBJ1-2; D possibly corresponds to TRBD1 (6 bases). CDR1 is SEHNR and CDR2 is FQNEAQ in the germline V gene (reference sequence). The CDR3 is 16 amino acids. V dropped 4 bases and J dropped 4 bases, with 19 bases sitting between them. This CDR3 is CASSSAGGGLGYGYTF. Here the CDR3 DNA reads TGTGCCAGCAGCTCCGCTGGGGGGGGGCTAGGCTATGGCTACACCTTC.

The V call is TRBV27, the J call TRBJ2-2; 7 nucleotides match TRBD1. CDR1 and CDR2 from the germline V gene are MNHEY and SMNVEV (reference sequence). The junction had 13 bases not matched to a gene; V was cut back by 4 bases and J by 5 bases. The CDR3 loop spans 17 amino acids. The CDR3 nucleotides are TGTGCCAGCAGTTATTACCACAGGGGTCGACCGACCGGGGAGCTGTTTTTT. This encodes CASSYYHRGRPTGELFF.